The rows below give T cell receptor beta chains drawn from one sample of a study of shared clonotypes between healthy human individuals. Only in-frame clones appear in the TCRdb table, and some are missing; sequencing was by immunoSEQ multiplex PCR. Here the sample spans hundreds of thousands of clones, approximately 74% being singletons. Sequencing was carried out using memory CD4+ T cells sorted from blood. Receptors were obtained from a woman in her thirties in good health. CDR3s include the opening cysteine and the closing phenylalanine or tryptophan. The order of the fields is D gene, clone size, V gene, J gene, CDR3 protein, CDR3 DNA. A D gene is named only where the DNA matches it firmly. A clone size is listed for some rows: how often the clone was seen (once, few, many), or a class if it is expanded.

>-|-|TRBV28|TRBJ1-3
CASSLHGGLGNTIYF
TGTGCCAGCAGTTTACACGGGGGGCTCGGAAACACCATATATTTT
>-|-|TRBV6-1|TRBJ1-2
CASSWGGGYTF
TGTGCCAGCAGTTGGGGGGGTGGCTACACCTTC
>-|few|TRBV5-1|TRBJ1-2
CASSFLGDYGYTF
TGCGCCAGCAGCTTTCTGGGGGACTATGGCTACACCTTC
>-|-|TRBV6-1|TRBJ1-4
CASNPRGWVEKLFF
TGTGCCAGCAATCCGAGGGGCTGGGTCGAAAAACTGTTTTTT
>-|-|TRBV10-3|TRBJ2-5
CAISGGTVQETQYF
TGTGCCATCAGTGGTGGGACTGTACAAGAGACCCAGTACTTC
>TRBD2|-|TRBV11-2|TRBJ2-7
CASSSRLAGGPYEQYF
TGTGCCAGCAGCTCCCGACTAGCGGGAGGGCCCTACGAGCAGTACTTC
>TRBD1|-|TRBV6-4|TRBJ1-1
CASRRTGARTEAFF
TGTGCCAGCAGACGGACAGGGGCTAGGACTGAAGCTTTCTTT
>TRBD1|-|TRBV11-2|TRBJ2-4
CASSYRTGENIQYF
TGTGCCAGCAGCTACCGGACAGGGGAAAACATTCAGTACTTC
>-|-|TRBV19|TRBJ1-1
CASSKGGSMNTEAFF
TGTGCCAGTAGTAAGGGTGGCAGCATGAACACTGAAGCTTTCTTT
>-|-|TRBV7-9|TRBJ2-5
CASSFGELETQYF
TGTGCCAGCAGCTTCGGAGAGTTGGAGACCCAGTACTTC